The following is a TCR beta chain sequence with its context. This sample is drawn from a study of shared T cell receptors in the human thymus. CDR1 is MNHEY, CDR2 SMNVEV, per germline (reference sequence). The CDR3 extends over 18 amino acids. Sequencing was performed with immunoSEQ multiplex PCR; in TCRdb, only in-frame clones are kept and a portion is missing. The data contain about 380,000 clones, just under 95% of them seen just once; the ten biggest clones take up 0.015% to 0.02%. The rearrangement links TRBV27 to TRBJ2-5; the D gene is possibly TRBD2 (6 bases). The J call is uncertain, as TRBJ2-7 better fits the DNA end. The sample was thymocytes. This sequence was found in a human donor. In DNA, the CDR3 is TGTGCCAGCAGTTTAATAGCGGATCCAGGCACCGGCTCCTACGAGCAGTACTTC. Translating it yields CASSLIADPGTGSYEQYF.